The source of this T cell receptor beta chain is a study of immune heterogeneity within non-small cell lung tumors. The wider study: The tumor set comprised a handful of squamous cell carcinomas and around ten non-squamous carcinomas (plus 1 not otherwise specified).

With 32 V and 13 J primers, multiplex PCR amplified the TCR beta CDR3. Each CDR3 protein gets one entry after TCRdb re-called the multiplex PCR reads with MiXCR. This sample has 9,400 or so distinct CDR3 sequences; 31% occur once, and the top ten carry around 10%. Notes on the study in general: High-frequency clones unique to single sites coexisted with identical dominant CDR3 beta clonotypes that recurred across tumor sites within a patient. With an R of approximately 0.3, local T-cell clonality correlated moderately but significantly with local tumor mutational burden.

A remark on this clonotype: Its antigen is as yet unknown.

Genomic DNA from bulk tumor acted as the template, and about 600 ng was loaded per sample. Several biopsies per primary tumor, spaced far apart, were taken during surgery. Curative surgery was performed on patients who had untreated, newly diagnosed non-small cell lung cancer. Sequences were obtained from lung tumor tissue. This TCR was sampled from a man aged 55 to 70 with non-small cell lung cancer.

CDR3 bases: TGTGCCTGGAGTGTAAAGCGGGCCAGCACAGATACGCAGTATTTT. This gives the protein CAWSVKRASTDTQYF. This rearrangement joins TRBV30 to TRBJ2-3; a possible D gene is TRBD2 (6 bases). V lost 0 bases and J lost 0, with 10 bases in between. The length of the CDR3 is 15 residues. The V gene's germline CDR1 is GTSNPN and CDR2 SVGIG (reference sequence).